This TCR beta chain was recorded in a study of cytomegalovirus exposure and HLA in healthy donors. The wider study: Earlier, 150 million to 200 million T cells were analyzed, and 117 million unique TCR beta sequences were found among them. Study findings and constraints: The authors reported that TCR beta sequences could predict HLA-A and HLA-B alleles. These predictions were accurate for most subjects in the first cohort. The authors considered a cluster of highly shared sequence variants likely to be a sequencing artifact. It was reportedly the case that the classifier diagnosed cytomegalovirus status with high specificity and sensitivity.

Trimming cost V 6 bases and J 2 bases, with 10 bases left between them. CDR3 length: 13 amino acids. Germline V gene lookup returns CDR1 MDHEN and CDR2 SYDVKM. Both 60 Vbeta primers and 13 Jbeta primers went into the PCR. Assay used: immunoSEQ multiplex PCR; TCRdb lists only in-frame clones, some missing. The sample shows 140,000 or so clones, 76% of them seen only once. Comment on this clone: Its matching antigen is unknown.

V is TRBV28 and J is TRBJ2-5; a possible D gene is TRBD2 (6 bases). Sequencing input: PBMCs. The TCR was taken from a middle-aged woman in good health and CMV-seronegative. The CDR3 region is CASRLGTQETQYF. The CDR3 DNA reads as TGTGCCAGCAGGCTCGGGACTCAAGAGACCCAGTACTTC.